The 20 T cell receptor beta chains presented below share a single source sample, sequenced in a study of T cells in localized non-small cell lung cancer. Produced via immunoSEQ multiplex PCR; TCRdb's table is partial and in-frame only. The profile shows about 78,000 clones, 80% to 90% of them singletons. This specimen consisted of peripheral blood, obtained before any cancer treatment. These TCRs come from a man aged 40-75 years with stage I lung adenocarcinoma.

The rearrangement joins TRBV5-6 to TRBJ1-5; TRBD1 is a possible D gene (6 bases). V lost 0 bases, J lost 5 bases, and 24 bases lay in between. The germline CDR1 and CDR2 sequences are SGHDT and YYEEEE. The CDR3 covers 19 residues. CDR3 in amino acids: CASSLGTRTAGEDDQPQHF. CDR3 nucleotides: TGTGCCAGCAGCTTGGGAACCAGGACAGCCGGCGAGGATGATCAGCCCCAGCATTTT.

The CDR3 is CASSKGEDYEQYF. The CDR3 DNA sequence: TGTGCCAGCAGTAAGGGGGAGGACTACGAGCAGTACTTC. This sequence joins TRBV5-8 and TRBJ2-7; D may correspond to TRBD1 or TRBD2 (6 bases each). Trimming pared 5 bases from V and 3 bases from J, leaving 12 bases between. CDR1 and CDR2 from the germline V gene are SGHTS and YDEGEE. There are 13 residues in the CDR3.

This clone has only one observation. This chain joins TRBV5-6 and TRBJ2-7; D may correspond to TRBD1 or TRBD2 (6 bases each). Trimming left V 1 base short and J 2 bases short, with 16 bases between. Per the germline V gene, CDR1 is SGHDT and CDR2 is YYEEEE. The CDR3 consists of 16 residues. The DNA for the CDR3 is TGTGCCAGCAGCTTGTGGGGGGCGGCTTTAGCCTACGAGCAGTACTTC. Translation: CASSLWGAALAYEQYF.

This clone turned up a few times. The CDR3 region has the DNA TGCAGCGTTCTGCAGCGTGGGGCAGATACGCAGTATTTT. It encodes CSVLQRGADTQYF. The gene calls are TRBV29-1 and TRBJ2-3; no definite D call. V lost 5 bases and J 4 bases, leaving 13 bases between the germline ends. From germline, CDR1 is SQVTM and CDR2 ANQGSEA. The CDR3 is 13 amino acids.

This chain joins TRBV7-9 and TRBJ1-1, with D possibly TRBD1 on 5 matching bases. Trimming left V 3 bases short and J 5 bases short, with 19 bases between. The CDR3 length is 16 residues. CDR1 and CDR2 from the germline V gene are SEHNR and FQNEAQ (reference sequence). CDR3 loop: CASSFHETVLGTEAFF. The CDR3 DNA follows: TGTGCCAGCAGCTTTCACGAGACAGTATTGGGGACTGAAGCTTTCTTT.

The CDR3 DNA sequence: TGTGCCAGCAGCCGGTACTACGAGCAGTACTTC. Amino acids: CASSRYYEQYF. The rearrangement links TRBV28 to TRBJ2-7, with D hard to call. Germline CDR1 is MDHEN and CDR2 is SYDVKM. The V end lost 6 bases, the J end lost 3 bases, and 6 bases lay between the germline ends. The CDR3 runs to 11 residues.

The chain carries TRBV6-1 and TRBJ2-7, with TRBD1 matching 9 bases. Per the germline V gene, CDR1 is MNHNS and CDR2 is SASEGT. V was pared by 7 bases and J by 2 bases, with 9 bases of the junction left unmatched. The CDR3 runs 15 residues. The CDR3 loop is CASTVQGASTYEQYF. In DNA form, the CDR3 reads TGTGCCAGCACTGTACAGGGGGCTTCGACCTACGAGCAGTACTTC.

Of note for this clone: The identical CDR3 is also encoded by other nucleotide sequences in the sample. CDR3 in DNA: TGTGCCAGCAGCTTAGATTCGATTTCACCCCTCCACTTT. As protein: CASSLDSISPLHF. The chain combines TRBV11-3 with TRBJ1-6; no clear D gene. Trimming took 0 bases from V and 9 from J, leaving 6 bases between them. The CDR3 sequence is 13 residues long. Looked up from germline, CDR1 is SGHNT and CDR2 is YENEEA.

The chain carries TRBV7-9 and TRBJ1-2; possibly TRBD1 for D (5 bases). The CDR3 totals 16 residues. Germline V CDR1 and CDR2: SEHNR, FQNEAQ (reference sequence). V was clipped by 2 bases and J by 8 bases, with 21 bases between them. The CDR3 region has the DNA TGTGCCAGCAGCTTACGGGTCCTGGCGGGGCATACGGGCTACACCTTC. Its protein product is CASSLRVLAGHTGYTF.

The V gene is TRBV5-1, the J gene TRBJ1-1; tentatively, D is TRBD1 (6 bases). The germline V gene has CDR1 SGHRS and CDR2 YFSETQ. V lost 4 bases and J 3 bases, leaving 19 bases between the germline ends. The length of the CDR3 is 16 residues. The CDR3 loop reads CASSPNTGLEDTEAFF. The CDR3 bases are TGCGCCAGCAGCCCTAATACAGGGTTAGAGGACACTGAAGCTTTCTTT.

The CDR3 loop reads CASSLEASSYEQYF. The CDR3 DNA reads as TGCGCCAGCAGCTTGGAAGCCAGCTCCTACGAGCAGTACTTC. This chain uses TRBV5-1 with TRBJ2-7, with D unresolved. This CDR3 spans 14 amino acids. Trimming removed 0 bases at V and 0 bases at J, with 7 bases between. Germline loops: CDR1 SGHRS, CDR2 YFSETQ. The full variable domain, with the rest looked up from reference TRBV5-1 and TRBJ2-7, is KAGVTQTPRYLIKTRGQQVTLSCSPISGHRSVSWYQQTPGQGLQFLFEYFSETQRNKGNFPGRFSGRQFSNSRSEMNVSTLELGDSALYLCASSLEASSYEQYFGPGTRLTVT.

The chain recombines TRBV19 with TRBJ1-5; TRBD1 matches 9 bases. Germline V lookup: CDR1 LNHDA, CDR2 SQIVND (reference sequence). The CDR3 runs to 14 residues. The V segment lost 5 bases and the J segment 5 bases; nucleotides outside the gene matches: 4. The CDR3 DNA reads TGTGCCAGTAGTGGGGGACAGGGCTATCAGCCCCAGCATTTT. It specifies CASSGGQGYQPQHF.

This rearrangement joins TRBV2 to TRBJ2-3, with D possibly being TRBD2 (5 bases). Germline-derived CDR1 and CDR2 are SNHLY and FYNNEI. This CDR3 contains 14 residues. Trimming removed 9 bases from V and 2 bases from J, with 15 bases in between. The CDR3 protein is CARFWSGNTDTQYF. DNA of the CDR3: TGTGCCAGATTCTGGTCGGGGAACACAGATACGCAGTATTTT.

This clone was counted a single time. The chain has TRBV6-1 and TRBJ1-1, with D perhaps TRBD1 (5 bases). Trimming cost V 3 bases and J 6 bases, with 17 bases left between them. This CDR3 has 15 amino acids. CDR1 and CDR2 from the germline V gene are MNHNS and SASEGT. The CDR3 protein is CASSDLSGFVAEAFF. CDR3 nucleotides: TGTGCCAGCAGTGATCTCTCAGGGTTTGTCGCTGAAGCTTTCTTT.

The CDR3 DNA reads TGTGCCAGCAGCTTAGCATCAGGACAGATGTACGAGCAGTACTTC. Its translation is CASSLASGQMYEQYF. The chain carries TRBV7-2 and TRBJ2-7; D possibly corresponds to TRBD1 (6 bases). This CDR3 spans 15 amino acids. Germline V gene lookup returns CDR1 SGHTA and CDR2 FQGNSA. V was shortened by 0 bases and J by 4 bases, with 13 bases between the two germline ends.

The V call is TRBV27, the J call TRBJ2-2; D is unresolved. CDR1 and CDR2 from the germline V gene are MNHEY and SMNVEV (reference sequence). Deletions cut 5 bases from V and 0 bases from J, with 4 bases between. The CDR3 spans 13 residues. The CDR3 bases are TGTGCCAGCAGTCCTGCGAACACCGGGGAGCTGTTTTTT. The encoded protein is CASSPANTGELFF.

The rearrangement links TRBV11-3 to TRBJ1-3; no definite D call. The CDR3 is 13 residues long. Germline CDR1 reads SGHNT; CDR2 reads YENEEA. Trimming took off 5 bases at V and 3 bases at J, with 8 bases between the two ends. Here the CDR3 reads CASSPSFGNTIYF. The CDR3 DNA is TGTGCCAGCAGCCCCAGCTTTGGAAACACCATATATTTT.

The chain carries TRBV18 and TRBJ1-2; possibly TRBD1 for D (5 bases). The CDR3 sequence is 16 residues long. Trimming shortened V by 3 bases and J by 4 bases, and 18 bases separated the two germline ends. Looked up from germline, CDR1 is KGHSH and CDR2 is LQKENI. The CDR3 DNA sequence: TGTGCCAGCTCACCCACCAGGGCCAGAACCGTCTATGGCTACACCTTC. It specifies CASSPTRARTVYGYTF.

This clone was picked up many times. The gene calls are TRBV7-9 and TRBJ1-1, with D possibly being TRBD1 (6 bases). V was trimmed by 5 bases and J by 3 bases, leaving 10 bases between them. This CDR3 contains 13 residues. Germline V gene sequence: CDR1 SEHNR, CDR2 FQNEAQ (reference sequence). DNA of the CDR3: TGTGCCAGCAGCCTTAACAGGGACACTGAAGCTTTCTTT. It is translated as CASSLNRDTEAFF.

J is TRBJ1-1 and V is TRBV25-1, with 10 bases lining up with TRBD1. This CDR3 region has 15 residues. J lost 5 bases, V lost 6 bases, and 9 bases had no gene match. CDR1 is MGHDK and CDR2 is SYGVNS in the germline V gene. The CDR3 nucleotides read TGTGCCAGCAGATCGACAGGGGGCCTTTTTACTGAAGCTTTCTTT. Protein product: CASRSTGGLFTEAFF.